This T cell receptor (beta chain) stems from a study of OX40 agonist ivuxolimab in advanced cancers. Comment on this clone: Its antigen is not known.

This CDR3 contains 16 residues. CDR1 and CDR2 (germline): SGHVS, FQNEAQ. V gave up 5 bases and J gave up 6 bases; unmatched junction bases: 10. General study results and limits: CD4+ and CD8+ blood T cells expanded clonally by week 6 at 0.1 to 3.0 mg/kg.

Assay used: immunoSEQ multiplex PCR; TCRdb lists only in-frame clones, some missing. In the table there are around 77,000 clones, approximately 94% of which are singletons. The sample here was CD4+ or CD8+ T cells sorted from blood, taken in a trial of the OX40 agonist ivuxolimab. The clonotype comes from an adult with an advanced solid tumor such as melanoma, head and neck, liver or kidney cancer. The chain couples TRBV7-8 to TRBJ1-5; 10 bases map to TRBD1. The DNA of the CDR3 is TGTGCCAGCAGCAAATCTCGGGACAGGGGCGGTCAGCCCCAGCATTTT. It specifies CASSKSRDRGGQPQHF.